This record covers a single T cell receptor (beta chain). The sample originates from a study of blood T cell repertoires in COVID-19. In the study overall: The study drew acute and convalescent COVID-19 samples from the United States, Italy and Spain. Nucleic acid was either cDNA or gDNA, and it came from T cells, B-cell-depleted T cells, or PBMCs.

Germline loops: CDR1 ENHRY, CDR2 SYGVKD. Trimming removed 7 bases at V and 3 bases at J, with 16 bases between. This CDR3 region has 15 residues. Only in-frame clones appear in the TCRdb table, and some are missing; sequencing was by immunoSEQ multiplex PCR. The sample carries over 300,000 clones, 87% recorded once. Cohorts were based on clinical histories the participants reported. This TCR was sampled from a woman aged 25-40 years who had recovered from COVID-19. V is TRBV10-3 and J is TRBJ1-3, with D perhaps TRBD1 (5 bases). Sequenced sample: PBMCs or T cells enriched from blood (not recorded which). Here the CDR3 DNA reads TGTGCCATCACCTCTCAGGGTCAAATTGGAAACACCATATATTTT. Its protein product is CAITSQGQIGNTIYF.